The T cell receptor beta chain described here comes from a study of cytomegalovirus exposure and HLA in healthy donors. About the study: Earlier sequencing of 200 million or so T cells yielded nearly 120 million unique TCR beta sequences. Notes on the study in general: Clonal expansion was found to be greater in HLA-associated TCR beta chains than in equally common others in a later analysis. Reportedly, TCR beta sequences accurately predicted HLA-A and HLA-B alleles in most subjects. Many donors shared some public TCRs, even though most TCR sequences were rare.

To note about this clone: Antigen unknown.

Primers: 60 Vbeta forward and 13 Jbeta reverse. Sequencing used immunoSEQ multiplex PCR; TCRdb keeps in-frame clones, though not all of them. Among around 140,000 clones, under 90% were seen once, and the ten largest hold under 5%. The V end was cut by 2 bases, the J end by 0 bases, with 17 bases between. This CDR3 spans 17 amino acids. Germline loops: CDR1 LGHNA, CDR2 YSLEER. The chain combines TRBV4-3 with TRBJ2-7, with D possibly being TRBD1 (5 bases). Sequencing was done on a sample of PBMCs. The receptor comes from a man aged 35 to 55 in good health and CMV-seronegative. As DNA, the CDR3 is TGCGCCAGCAGCCAATACTTGCAGGGTTACGGCTCCTACGAGCAGTACTTC. This translates into CASSQYLQGYGSYEQYF.